This T cell receptor beta chain was observed in a study of shared clonotypes between healthy human individuals. Study at large: Three plates were used per donor for CD4 naive, three for CD4 memory, two for CD8 naive and one for CD8 memory.

CD45RA+ naive and CD45RA-negative memory subsets were separated from CD4+ cells. TCRdb's table, derived via immunoSEQ multiplex PCR, lists solely in-frame clones and lacks some. The table records about 2.3 million clones, around 90% of them present only once. The length of the CDR3 is 16 residues. Germline CDR1 and CDR2: KGHSH and LQKENI. V shed 1 base and J shed 1 base, with 13 bases lying between them. This chain uses TRBV18 with TRBJ1-1; D is unclear. The sequenced sample was naive CD4+ T cells from PBMCs. As for subset: CD45RA+ positively selected. This TCR came from a man aged 18 to 29 in good health. Some clones in this sample may be carry-over from other donors' samples. CDR3 DNA sequence: TGTGCCAGCTCACCACTCCCGACCCCGGGGAACACTGAAGCTTTCTTT. It translates to CASSPLPTPGNTEAFF.